In its sample, the clone carrying this T cell receptor (beta chain) was seen once. The data are from a study of blood T cell repertoires in COVID-19. The assay was immunoSEQ multiplex PCR, and TCRdb's table has in-frame clones only and misses some. Of tens of thousands of clones in the sample, about 85% were seen once. J lost 3 bases, V lost 5 bases, and 4 bases had no gene match. The germline gives CDR1 SGHRS, CDR2 YFSETQ. The CDR3 length is 13 residues. This sequence was found in a woman aged 60-70 years with acute or convalescent COVID-19. What was sequenced was peripheral blood. The chain employs TRBV5-1 and TRBJ1-1; 7 nucleotides match TRBD1. The CDR3 loop is CASRTGQHTEAFF. In nucleotides, the CDR3 is TGCGCCAGCAGGACAGGGCAACACACTGAAGCTTTCTTT.